This T cell receptor (beta chain) was found in a study of memory CD4+ T cells and cytomegalovirus serostatus. Study-wide results and limits: Suggested: most of the CMV-linked TCR signature lies in CD4+ memory cells.

Single viable CD3+CD4+CD8-CD45RO+ cells were sorted as the memory CD4+ T cells. The CDR3 contains 15 residues. Germline V gene lookup returns CDR1 LGHNA and CDR2 YSLEER. With 0 bases removed from V and 6 bases from J, the gap between germline ends came to 9 bases. This clone was counted between two and nine times. No antigen is known for it. Profiling relied on immunoSEQ multiplex PCR, and the TCRdb table lists in-frame clones only, not all of them. The sample records about 42,000 clones, approximately 78% being singletons. This sequence was found in an adult in good health and CMV-seronegative. The rearrangement uses TRBV4-3 and TRBJ1-6; possibly TRBD1 for D (5 bases). Sequenced sample: memory CD4+ T cells from blood. The CDR3 DNA reads as TGCGCCAGCAGCCAAGATCGGGACGGTAATTCACCCCTCCACTTT. This translates into CASSQDRDGNSPLHF.